The 29 T cell receptor beta chains reported below all come from one sample, sequenced in a study of blood T cell repertoires in COVID-19 (dated by TCRdb to the early 2020s). Library prep was done by the immunoSEQ multiplex PCR assay. The source is immuneACCESS, and TCRdb retained only in-frame sequences with V and J called. Part of the clones is not carried over; for the studies checked, unresolved V genes explain less than half of this, and the remainder is unexplained. The sample table shows some 510,000 clones, and roughly 88% are seen once. About 2% of the sample is in the top ten clones. Sequencing used PBMCs or T cells enriched from blood (not recorded which). The source of these receptors is a woman in her thirties or forties who had recovered from COVID-19.

The chain links TRBV5-1 to TRBJ1-1, with TRBD1 matching over 11 bases. Losses at the gene ends were 2 bases for V and 3 bases for J; bases not matched to a gene: 9. The CDR3 sequence is 17 residues long. Germline CDR1 and CDR2: SGHRS and YFSETQ. CDR3 sequence: CASSFRWVGQGDTEAFF. The CDR3 region has the DNA TGCGCCAGCAGCTTCCGTTGGGTGGGACAGGGGGACACTGAAGCTTTCTTT. The full variable domain, in which reference TRBV5-1 and TRBJ1-1 provide the parts outside the CDR3, is KAGVTQTPRYLIKTRGQQVTLSCSPISGHRSVSWYQQTPGQGLQFLFEYFSETQRNKGNFPGRFSGRQFSNSRSEMNVSTLELGDSALYLCASSFRWVGQGDTEAFFGQGTRLTVV.

This clone has just a few counts. The chain joins TRBV7-9 to TRBJ2-5; 10 positions match TRBD2. V lost 10 bases, J lost 4 bases, and 3 bases stayed unmatched. This CDR3 comprises 12 residues. CDR1 and CDR2 (germline): SEHNR, FQNEAQ (reference sequence). The DNA of the CDR3 is TGTGCCACAAGGACTAGCGGAGAGACCCAGTACTTC. It codes for CATRTSGETQYF. Based on the CDR3 plus reference TRBV7-9 and TRBJ2-5, the full variable domain is DTGVSQNPRHKITKRGQNVTFRCDPISEHNRLYWYRQTLGQGPEFLTYFQNEAQLEKSRLLSDRFSAERPKGSFSTLEIQRTEQGDSAMYLCATRTSGETQYFGPGTRLLVL.

The rearrangement uses TRBV11-2 and TRBJ2-3; D is perhaps TRBD1 (6 bases). Germline V lookup: CDR1 SGHAT, CDR2 FQNNGV. V shed 6 bases and J shed 2 bases, with 12 bases lying between them. This CDR3 has 14 residues. CDR3 nucleotide sequence: TGTGCCAGCAGACTCGGGACACTCACAGATACGCAGTATTTT. This codes for CASRLGTLTDTQYF.

Here the CDR3 reads CASSYLWTSGEDNEQFF. CDR3 sequence (DNA): TGTGCCAGTAGCTACCTTTGGACTAGCGGGGAAGACAATGAGCAGTTCTTC. The gene calls are TRBV19 and TRBJ2-1, with TRBD2 matching 12 bases. Germline CDR1 is LNHDA and CDR2 is SQIVND (reference sequence). The CDR3 is made up of 17 amino acids. The V and J ends lost 6 bases and 5 bases, in that order; junction bases with no gene match: 11.

This chain links TRBV12-3 or TRBV12-4 with TRBJ2-3; D call uncertain. The CDR3 is 12 amino acids. Deletions cut 5 bases from V and 4 bases from J, with 7 bases between. The CDR3 reads CASSPIPDTQYF. CDR3 DNA: TGTGCCAGCAGTCCTATCCCAGATACGCAGTATTTT.

The chain links TRBV19 to TRBJ2-1; the match to TRBD2 covers 10 bases. Losses at the gene ends were 3 bases for V and 0 bases for J; bases not matched to a gene: 11. CDR1 LNHDA and CDR2 SQIVND come from the germline V gene (reference sequence). This CDR3 region has 19 residues. CDR3 sequence reads: CASSIGLAGVGSSYNEQFF. CDR3 DNA sequence: TGTGCCAGTAGTATTGGTCTAGCGGGAGTCGGGAGCTCCTACAATGAGCAGTTCTTC.

The chain uses TRBV2 and TRBJ2-2; the match to TRBD2 covers 13 bases. CDR3 length: 17 residues. Germline loops: CDR1 SNHLY, CDR2 FYNNEI. Losses at the gene ends were 5 bases for V and 5 bases for J; bases not matched to a gene: 8. In nucleotides, the CDR3 is TGTGCCAGCAGTTCAGGACTAGCGGGAGTATATACCGGGGAGCTGTTTTTT. Residues: CASSSGLAGVYTGELFF.

The rearrangement joins TRBV19 to TRBJ2-2; 7 positions agree with TRBD2. CDR1 is LNHDA and CDR2 is SQIVND in the germline V gene (reference sequence). V shed 3 bases and J 0 bases; nucleotides not matched to a gene: 4. The CDR3 consists of 16 residues. CDR3 loop: CASSISSGTNTGELFF. In DNA, the CDR3 is TGTGCCAGTAGTATTTCTAGCGGCACGAACACCGGGGAGCTGTTTTTT.

The chain has TRBV4-3 and TRBJ2-1, with TRBD1 matching 9 bases. The CDR3 runs to 16 residues. Germline trimming cut 0 bases from V and 1 base from J; bases unmatched to any gene: 1. From germline, CDR1 is LGHNA and CDR2 YSLEER. CDR3 loop: CASSQEGQGSYNEQFF. CDR3 coding DNA: TGCGCCAGCAGCCAAGAGGGACAGGGATCCTACAATGAGCAGTTCTTC.

The chain uses TRBV4-3 and TRBJ2-2, with a possible D match to TRBD1 (6 bases). The CDR3 extends over 15 amino acids. Germline lookup yields CDR1 LGHNA and CDR2 YSLEER. V lost 3 bases and J 4 bases, leaving 12 bases between the germline ends. DNA of the CDR3: TGCGCCAGCAGCCAGTACAGGGACGGCACCGGGGAGCTGTTTTTT. Amino acids: CASSQYRDGTGELFF.

The gene calls are TRBV27 and TRBJ2-5, with 10 bases that match TRBD1. CDR3 length: 13 amino acids. With V trimmed by 5 bases and J by 9 bases, 6 bases remained unmatched. Germline CDR1 is MNHEY and CDR2 is SMNVEV (reference sequence). CDR3 bases: TGTGCCAGCAGTCCGACAGGGGGCAGGTCCCAGTACTTC. Encoded protein: CASSPTGGRSQYF.

The chain combines TRBV7-2 with TRBJ2-2; weak D call: TRBD2 (5 bases). V was pared by 2 bases and J by 1 base, with 8 bases between. Germline CDR1 and CDR2: SGHTA and FQGNSA. The CDR3 runs 15 residues. The CDR3 protein is CASSLSGGNTGELFF. In DNA, the CDR3 is TGTGCCAGCAGCTTAAGCGGAGGGAACACCGGGGAGCTGTTTTTT.

The V and J genes are TRBV19 and TRBJ1-1, with 8 bases matching TRBD1. V trimming: 11 bases; J trimming: 6 bases; junction bases outside the gene matches: 8. The CDR3 length is 12 residues. Germline lookup yields CDR1 LNHDA and CDR2 SQIVND (reference sequence). CDR3: CAGGQVVPEAFF. CDR3 DNA: TGTGCCGGGGGACAGGTGGTCCCTGAAGCTTTCTTT.

The V gene is TRBV27, the J gene TRBJ2-7; 10 bases map to TRBD2. CDR1 and CDR2 from the germline V gene are MNHEY and SMNVEV (reference sequence). The CDR3 runs 16 residues. V shed 5 bases, J shed 4 bases, and the junction held 11 bases outside the gene matches. CDR3 region: CASSLTLAGAGYEQYF. Written as DNA, the CDR3 is TGTGCCAGCAGTCTGACTCTAGCGGGAGCTGGATACGAGCAGTACTTC.

This rearrangement joins TRBV19 to TRBJ1-1, with D possibly TRBD1 on 6 matching bases. The germline CDR1 and CDR2 sequences are LNHDA and SQIVND (reference sequence). This CDR3 is 13 amino acids long. Trimming pared 7 bases from V and 3 bases from J, leaving 12 bases between. CDR3 bases: TGTGCCAGTACCGATGCAGGGGACACTGAAGCTTTCTTT. Its protein product is CASTDAGDTEAFF.

The chain is built from TRBV6-2 or TRBV6-3 and TRBJ1-4; 8 nucleotides agree with TRBD1. There are 12 residues in the CDR3. Germline CDR1 and CDR2: MNHEY and SVGEGT. V shed 4 bases, J shed 10 bases, and the junction held 2 bases outside the gene matches. CDR3 sequence reads: CASSFGQGKLFF. The CDR3 region has the DNA TGTGCCAGCAGTTTCGGACAGGGAAAACTGTTTTTT.

V and J are TRBV4-3 and TRBJ2-7; 11 bases agree with TRBD2. This CDR3 comprises 18 residues. The germline V gene has CDR1 LGHNA and CDR2 YSLEER. V shed 4 bases, J shed 5 bases, and the junction held 16 bases outside the gene matches. Written as DNA, the CDR3 is TGCGCCAGCAGCCGTTCCGGGACTAGCGGCGCGCATATCGACGAGCAGTACTTC. Encoded protein: CASSRSGTSGAHIDEQYF.

This chain joins TRBV25-1 and TRBJ1-1; weak D call: TRBD1 (5 bases). CDR1 MGHDK and CDR2 SYGVNS come from the germline V gene. Trimming stripped 4 bases from V and 4 bases from J, with 16 bases between. The CDR3 is 15 residues long. The CDR3 DNA reads TGTGCCAGCAGTGTCGGGGGGTACGTTGGCACTGAAGCTTTCTTT. Residues: CASSVGGYVGTEAFF.

The rearrangement joins TRBV20-1 to TRBJ2-3, with D maybe TRBD2 (5 bases). Trimming stripped 3 bases from V and 2 bases from J, with 12 bases between. Germline CDR1 DFQATT, CDR2 SNEGSKA (reference sequence). The CDR3 is 14 amino acids. CDR3 residues: CSASPSGITDTQYF. The CDR3 bases are TGCAGTGCTAGTCCCAGCGGTATCACAGATACGCAGTATTTT.

The CDR3 DNA reads as TGTGCCAGCAGCGCGGGACTAGCGGGTATAAGCTCCTACAATGAGCAGTTCTTC. As protein: CASSAGLAGISSYNEQFF. V is TRBV7-2 and J is TRBJ2-1; TRBD2 matches at 12 bases. The germline gives CDR1 SGHTA, CDR2 FQGNSA. This CDR3 region has 18 residues. J gave up 0 bases and V 5 bases, and 8 bases lay outside the gene matches.

The CDR3 is CATSDSGGRRANEQFF. For the CDR3, the DNA is TGTGCCACCAGTGATTCCGGGGGACGGAGGGCCAATGAGCAGTTCTTC. The rearrangement links TRBV24-1 to TRBJ2-1, with TRBD2 as a possible D gene (6 bases). CDR3 length: 16 amino acids. The germline V gene has CDR1 KGHDR and CDR2 SFDVKD. The V and J ends lost 2 bases and 6 bases respectively, with 16 bases between them.

There are a few counts of this clone. The rearrangement joins TRBV19 to TRBJ1-1; tentatively, D is TRBD1 (5 bases). CDR1 and CDR2 (germline): LNHDA, SQIVND (reference sequence). Trimming stripped 7 bases from V and 7 bases from J, with 19 bases between. This CDR3 has 14 amino acids. In DNA, the CDR3 is TGTGCCAGTACCGTGAACAGGCCGGAGAATGAAGCTTTCTTT. Translating it yields CASTVNRPENEAFF.

The chain recombines TRBV5-4 with TRBJ2-1; 8 positions agree with TRBD1. The CDR3 consists of 15 residues. Losses at the gene ends were 10 bases for V and 3 bases for J; bases not matched to a gene: 12. CDR1 is SGHNT and CDR2 is YYREEE in the germline V gene (reference sequence). CDR3 amino acids: CALERGDRFYNEQFF. The DNA of the CDR3 is TGTGCCCTCGAACGAGGGGACAGGTTCTACAATGAGCAGTTCTTC.

V gene TRBV7-9 combines with J gene TRBJ1-1, with no clear D. V dropped 1 base and J dropped 7 bases, with 4 bases sitting between them. Germline V gene sequence: CDR1 SEHNR, CDR2 FQNEAQ (reference sequence). CDR3 length: 11 amino acids. CDR3 sequence: CASSLGGEAFF. CDR3 nucleotides: TGTGCCAGCAGCTTAGGAGGTGAAGCTTTCTTT. The full variable domain, rest sourced from reference TRBV7-9 and TRBJ1-1, is DTGVSQNPRHKITKRGQNVTFRCDPISEHNRLYWYRQTLGQGPEFLTYFQNEAQLEKSRLLSDRFSAERPKGSFSTLEIQRTEQGDSAMYLCASSLGGEAFFGQGTRLTVV.

The chain uses TRBV7-2 and TRBJ2-1; 14 nucleotides line up with TRBD2. Germline V gives CDR1 SGHTA, CDR2 FQGNSA. There are 15 residues in the CDR3. The junction had 3 bases not matched to a gene; V was cut back by 6 bases and J by 5 bases. CDR3 region: CASRGLAGVNNEQFF. Written as DNA, the CDR3 is TGTGCCAGCAGGGGACTAGCGGGAGTAAACAATGAGCAGTTCTTC.

With regard to this clone: One end of the junction does not line up with germline, which may come from a read error. The V call is TRBV5-6, the J call TRBJ2-7, with a tentative D call TRBD1 (6 bases). CDR1 and CDR2 from the germline V gene are SGHDT and YYEEEE. The CDR3 covers 11 residues. The CDR3 bases are TGTGCCAGCAGCTACCGGGACACACTCTTCTTC. Its protein is CASSYRDTLFF.

This clone was observed a few times. The V call is TRBV23-1, the J call TRBJ2-4; 7 nucleotides match TRBD2. TRBV23-1 has ORF status, its function being uncertain. The ends lost 7 bases at V and 1 base at J; junction bases unmatched: 22. CDR3 length: 20 residues. CDR3 region: CASTQPGRAAIDGAKNIQYF. CDR3 DNA: TGCGCCAGCACCCAACCGGGGAGGGCGGCGATCGACGGCGCCAAAAACATTCAGTACTTC.

This chain links TRBV25-1 with TRBJ1-1, with 8 bases matching TRBD1. CDR3 length equals 14 residues. Trimming at V came to 6 bases and at J to 1 base, leaving 4 bases not matched to a gene. From germline, CDR1 is MGHDK and CDR2 SYGVNS. CDR3 DNA sequence: TGTGCCAGCAGCCCGACAGGGGAGAACACTGAAGCTTTCTTT. It is translated as CASSPTGENTEAFF.

The rearrangement uses TRBV6-5 and TRBJ1-1; 7 bases agree with TRBD1. Germline V gene data show CDR1 as MNHEY and CDR2 as SVGAGI. V lost 0 bases to trimming and J lost 5 bases; unmatched junction nucleotides: 6. The CDR3 has 15 residues. The CDR3 loop is CASSYSEQGNTEAFF. As DNA, the CDR3 is TGTGCCAGCAGTTACTCTGAACAGGGGAATACTGAAGCTTTCTTT.